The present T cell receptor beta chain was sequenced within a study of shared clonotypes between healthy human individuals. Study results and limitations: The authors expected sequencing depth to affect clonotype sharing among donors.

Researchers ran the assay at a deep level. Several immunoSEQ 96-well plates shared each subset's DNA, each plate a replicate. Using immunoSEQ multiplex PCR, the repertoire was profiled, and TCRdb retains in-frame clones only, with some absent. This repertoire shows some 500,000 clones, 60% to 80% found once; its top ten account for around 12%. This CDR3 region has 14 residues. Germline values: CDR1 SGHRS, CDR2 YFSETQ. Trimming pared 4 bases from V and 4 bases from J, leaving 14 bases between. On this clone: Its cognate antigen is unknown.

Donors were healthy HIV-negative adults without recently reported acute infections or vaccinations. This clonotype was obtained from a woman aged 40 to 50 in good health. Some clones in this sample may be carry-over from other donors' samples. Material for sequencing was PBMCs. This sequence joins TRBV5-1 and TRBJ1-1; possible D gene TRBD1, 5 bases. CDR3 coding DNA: TGCGCCAGCAGCATGGACAACTGGGGCACTGAAGCTTTCTTT. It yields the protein CASSMDNWGTEAFF. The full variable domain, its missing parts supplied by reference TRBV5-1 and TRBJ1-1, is KAGVTQTPRYLIKTRGQQVTLSCSPISGHRSVSWYQQTPGQGLQFLFEYFSETQRNKGNFPGRFSGRQFSNSRSEMNVSTLELGDSALYLCASSMDNWGTEAFFGQGTRLTVV.